This TCR beta chain comes out of a study of blood T cell repertoires in COVID-19. Whole-study context: In each case, the material was cDNA or gDNA derived from T cells, B-cell-depleted T cells, or PBMCs.

Profiled with immunoSEQ multiplex PCR; TCRdb holds only in-frame clones, not every one. The sample gives around 60,000 clones, roughly 86% of which show up once; 3.5% is in the top ten. V lost 0 bases to trimming and J lost 3 bases, with 5 bases between them. The CDR3 is 13 residues long. Germline CDR1 reads SGHTA; CDR2 reads FQGTGA. This clonotype was sampled from a man in his forties or fifties with active COVID-19. Sequencing was carried out using peripheral blood. The chain joins TRBV7-3 to TRBJ1-1; unclear D gene. The CDR3 reads CASSLTDYTEAFF. DNA of the CDR3: TGTGCCAGCAGCTTAACAGACTACACTGAAGCTTTCTTT.